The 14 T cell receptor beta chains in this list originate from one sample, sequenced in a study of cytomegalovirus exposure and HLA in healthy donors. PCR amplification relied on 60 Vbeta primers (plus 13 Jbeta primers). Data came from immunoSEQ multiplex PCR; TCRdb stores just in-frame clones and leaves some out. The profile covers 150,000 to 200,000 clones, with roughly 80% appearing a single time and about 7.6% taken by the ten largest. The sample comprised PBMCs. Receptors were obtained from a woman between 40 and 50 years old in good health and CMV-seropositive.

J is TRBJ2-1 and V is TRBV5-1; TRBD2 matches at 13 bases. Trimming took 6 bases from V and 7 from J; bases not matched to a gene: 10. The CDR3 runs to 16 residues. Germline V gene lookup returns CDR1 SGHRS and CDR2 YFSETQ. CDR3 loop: CASNPDPGLAGNEQFF. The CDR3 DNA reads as TGCGCCAGCAACCCCGATCCGGGACTAGCGGGAAATGAGCAGTTCTTC.

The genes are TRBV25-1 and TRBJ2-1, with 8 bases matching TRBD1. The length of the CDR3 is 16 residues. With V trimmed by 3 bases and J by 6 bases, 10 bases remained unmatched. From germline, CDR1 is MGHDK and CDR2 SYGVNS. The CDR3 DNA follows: TGTGCCAGCAGTGATATACAGGGGGGTACCTCCAATGAGCAGTTCTTC. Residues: CASSDIQGGTSNEQFF.

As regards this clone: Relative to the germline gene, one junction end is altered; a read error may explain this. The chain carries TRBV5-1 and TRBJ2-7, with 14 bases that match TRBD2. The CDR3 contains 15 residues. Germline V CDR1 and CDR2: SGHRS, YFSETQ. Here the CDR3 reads CAGSFSGLAGDEQYF. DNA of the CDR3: TGCGCCGGCAGCTTTTCGGGACTAGCGGGAGACGAGCAGTACTTC.

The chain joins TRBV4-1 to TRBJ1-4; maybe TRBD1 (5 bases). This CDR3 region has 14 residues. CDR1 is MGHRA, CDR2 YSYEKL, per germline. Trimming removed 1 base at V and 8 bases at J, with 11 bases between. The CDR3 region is CASSQAGTPEKLFF. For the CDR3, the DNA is TGCGCCAGCAGCCAAGCGGGGACTCCAGAAAAACTGTTTTTT.

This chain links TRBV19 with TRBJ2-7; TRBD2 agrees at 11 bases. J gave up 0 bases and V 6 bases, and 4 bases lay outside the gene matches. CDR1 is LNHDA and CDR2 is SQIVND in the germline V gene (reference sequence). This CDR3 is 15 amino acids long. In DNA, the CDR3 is TGTGCCAGTAGGGGGACTAGCGGAACCTCCTACGAGCAGTACTTC. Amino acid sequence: CASRGTSGTSYEQYF. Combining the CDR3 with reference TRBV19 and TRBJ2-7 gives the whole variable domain DGGITQSPKYLFRKEGQNVTLSCEQNLNHDAMYWYRQDPGQGLRLIYYSQIVNDFQKGDIAEGYSVSREKKESFPLTVTSAQKNPTAFYLCASRGTSGTSYEQYFGPGTRLTVT.

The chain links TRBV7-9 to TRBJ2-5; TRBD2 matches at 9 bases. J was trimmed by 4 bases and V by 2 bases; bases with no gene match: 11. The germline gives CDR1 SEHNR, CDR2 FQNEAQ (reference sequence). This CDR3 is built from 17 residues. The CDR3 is CASSLTAGGGVGETQYF. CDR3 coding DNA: TGTGCCAGCAGCTTAACAGCGGGAGGTGGGGTTGGAGAGACCCAGTACTTC.

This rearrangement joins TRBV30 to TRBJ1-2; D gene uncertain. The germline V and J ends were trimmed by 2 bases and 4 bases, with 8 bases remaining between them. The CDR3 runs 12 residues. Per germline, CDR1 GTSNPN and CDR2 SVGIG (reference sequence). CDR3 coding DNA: TGTGCCTGGAGTCAGACTCTCTATGGCTACACCTTC. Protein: CAWSQTLYGYTF.

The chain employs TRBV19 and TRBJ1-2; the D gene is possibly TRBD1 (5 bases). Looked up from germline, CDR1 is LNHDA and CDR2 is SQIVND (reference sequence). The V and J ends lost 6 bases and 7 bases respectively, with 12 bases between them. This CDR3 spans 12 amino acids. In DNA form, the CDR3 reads TGTGCCAGTAGATTGGGGGGAAGTGGCTACACCTTC. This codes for CASRLGGSGYTF.

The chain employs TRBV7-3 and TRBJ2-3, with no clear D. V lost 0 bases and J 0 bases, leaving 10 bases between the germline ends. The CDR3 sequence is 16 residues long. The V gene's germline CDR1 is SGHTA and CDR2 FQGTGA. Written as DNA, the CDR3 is TGTGCCAGCAGCTTAACCCCCGGTGCTAGCACAGATACGCAGTATTTT. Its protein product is CASSLTPGASTDTQYF.

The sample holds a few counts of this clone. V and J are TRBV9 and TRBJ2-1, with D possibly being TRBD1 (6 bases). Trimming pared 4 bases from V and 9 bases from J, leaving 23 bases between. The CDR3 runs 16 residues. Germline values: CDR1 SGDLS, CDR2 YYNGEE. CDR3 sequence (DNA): TGTGCCAGCAGCTCCAGGGGTGACCTCTACAATAGTGAGCAGTTCTTC. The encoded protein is CASSSRGDLYNSEQFF.

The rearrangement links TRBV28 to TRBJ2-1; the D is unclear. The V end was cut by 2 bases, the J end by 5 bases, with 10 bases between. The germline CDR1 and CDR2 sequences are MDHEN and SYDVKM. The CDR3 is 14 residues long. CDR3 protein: CASSLKLNNNEQFF. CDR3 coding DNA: TGTGCCAGCAGTTTAAAGTTGAACAACAATGAGCAGTTCTTC.

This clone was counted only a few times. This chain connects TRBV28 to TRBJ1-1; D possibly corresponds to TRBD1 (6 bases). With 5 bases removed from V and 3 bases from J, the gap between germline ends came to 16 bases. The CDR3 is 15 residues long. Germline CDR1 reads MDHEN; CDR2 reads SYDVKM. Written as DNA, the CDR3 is TGTGCCAGCAGTACTGGCAGGGACACGGACACTGAAGCTTTCTTT. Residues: CASSTGRDTDTEAFF.

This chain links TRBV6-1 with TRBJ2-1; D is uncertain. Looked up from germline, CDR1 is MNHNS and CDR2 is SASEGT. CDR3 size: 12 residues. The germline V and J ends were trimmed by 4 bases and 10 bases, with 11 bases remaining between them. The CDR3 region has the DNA TGTGCCAGCAGTGCCCTAGTTGGGGAGCAGTTCTTC. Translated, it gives CASSALVGEQFF.

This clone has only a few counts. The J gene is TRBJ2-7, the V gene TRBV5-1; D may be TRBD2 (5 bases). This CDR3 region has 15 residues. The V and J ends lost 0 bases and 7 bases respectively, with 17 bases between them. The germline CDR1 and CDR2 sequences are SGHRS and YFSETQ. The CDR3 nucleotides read TGCGCCAGCAGCTTGGGGGTGACTCAGCCGGGAGAGCAGTACTTC. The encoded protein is CASSLGVTQPGEQYF.